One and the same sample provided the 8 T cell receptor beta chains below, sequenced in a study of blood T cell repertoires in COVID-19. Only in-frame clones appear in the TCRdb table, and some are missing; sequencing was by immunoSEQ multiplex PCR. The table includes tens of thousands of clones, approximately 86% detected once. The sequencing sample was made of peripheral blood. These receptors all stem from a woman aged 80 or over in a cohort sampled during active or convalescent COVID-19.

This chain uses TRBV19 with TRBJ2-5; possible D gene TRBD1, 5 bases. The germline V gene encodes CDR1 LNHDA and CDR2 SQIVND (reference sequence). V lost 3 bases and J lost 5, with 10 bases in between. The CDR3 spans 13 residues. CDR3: CASSMVGLETQYF. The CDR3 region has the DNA TGTGCCAGTAGTATGGTGGGGCTTGAGACCCAGTACTTC.

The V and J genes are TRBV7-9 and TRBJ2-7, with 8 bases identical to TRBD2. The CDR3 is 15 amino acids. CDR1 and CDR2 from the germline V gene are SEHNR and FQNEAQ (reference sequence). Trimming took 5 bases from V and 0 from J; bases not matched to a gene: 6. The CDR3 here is CASSPPSGPSYEQYF. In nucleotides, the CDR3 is TGTGCCAGCAGCCCCCCTAGCGGGCCCTCCTACGAGCAGTACTTC.

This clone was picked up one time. CDR3 sequence: CASSQVSSGQGYTGELFF. Written as DNA, the CDR3 is TGCGCCAGCAGCCAAGTATCTAGCGGACAGGGATACACCGGGGAGCTGTTTTTT. The chain couples TRBV4-1 to TRBJ2-2; a possible D gene is TRBD1 (8 bases). Germline CDR1 MGHRA, CDR2 YSYEKL. V lost 1 base, J lost 3 bases, and 18 bases lay in between. The CDR3 is 18 amino acids.

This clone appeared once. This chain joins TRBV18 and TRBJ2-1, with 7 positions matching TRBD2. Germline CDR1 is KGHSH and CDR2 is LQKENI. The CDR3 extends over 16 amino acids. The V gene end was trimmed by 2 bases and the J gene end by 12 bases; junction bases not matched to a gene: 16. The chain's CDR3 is CASSPTLAVGLVGQFF. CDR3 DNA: TGTGCCAGCTCACCAACCCTAGCGGTCGGGTTGGTGGGGCAGTTCTTC.

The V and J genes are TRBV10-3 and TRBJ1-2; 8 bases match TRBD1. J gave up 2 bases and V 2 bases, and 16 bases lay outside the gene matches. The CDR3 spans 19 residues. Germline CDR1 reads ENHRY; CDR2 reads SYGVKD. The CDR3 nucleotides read TGTGCCATCAGTGAGACCTTTTCGGGTAGGGGACAGGCAAACTATGGCTACACCTTC. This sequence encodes CAISETFSGRGQANYGYTF.

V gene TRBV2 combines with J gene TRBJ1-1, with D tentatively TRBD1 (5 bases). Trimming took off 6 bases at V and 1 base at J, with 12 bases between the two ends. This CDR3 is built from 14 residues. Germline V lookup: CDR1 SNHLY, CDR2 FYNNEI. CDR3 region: CASSGLTGNTEAFF. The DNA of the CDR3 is TGTGCCAGCAGCGGCCTCACAGGGAACACTGAAGCTTTCTTT. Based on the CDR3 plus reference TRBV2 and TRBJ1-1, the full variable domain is EPEVTQTPSHQVTQMGQEVILRCVPISNHLYFYWYRQILGQKVEFLVSFYNNEISEKSEIFDDQFSVERPDGSNFTLKIRSTKLEDSAMYFCASSGLTGNTEAFFGQGTRLTVV.

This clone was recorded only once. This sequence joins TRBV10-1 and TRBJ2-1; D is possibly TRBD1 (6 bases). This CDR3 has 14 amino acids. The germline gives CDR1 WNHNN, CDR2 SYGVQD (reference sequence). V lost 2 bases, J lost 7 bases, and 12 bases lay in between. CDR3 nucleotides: TGCGCCAGCAGTGAGACAGGGCGGCTGAATGAGCAGTTCTTC. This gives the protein CASSETGRLNEQFF.

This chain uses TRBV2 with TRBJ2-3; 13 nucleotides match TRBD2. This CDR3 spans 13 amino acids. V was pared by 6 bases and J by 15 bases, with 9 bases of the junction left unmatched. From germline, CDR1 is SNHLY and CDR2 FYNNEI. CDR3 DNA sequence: TGTGCCAGCAGGGCCTGGACTAGCGGGAGCCCCTATTTT. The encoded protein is CASRAWTSGSPYF.